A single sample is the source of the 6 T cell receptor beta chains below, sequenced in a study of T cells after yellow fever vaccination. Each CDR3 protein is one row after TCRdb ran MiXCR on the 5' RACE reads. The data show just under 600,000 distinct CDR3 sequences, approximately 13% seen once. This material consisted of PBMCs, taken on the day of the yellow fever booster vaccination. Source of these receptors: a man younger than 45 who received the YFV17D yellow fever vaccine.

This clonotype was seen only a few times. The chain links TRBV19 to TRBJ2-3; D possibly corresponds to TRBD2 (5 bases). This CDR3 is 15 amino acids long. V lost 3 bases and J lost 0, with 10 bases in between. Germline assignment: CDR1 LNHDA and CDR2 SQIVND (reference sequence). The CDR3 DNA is TGTGCCAGTAGTATGGCAGCGGTGAGCACAGATACGCAGTATTTT. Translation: CASSMAAVSTDTQYF.

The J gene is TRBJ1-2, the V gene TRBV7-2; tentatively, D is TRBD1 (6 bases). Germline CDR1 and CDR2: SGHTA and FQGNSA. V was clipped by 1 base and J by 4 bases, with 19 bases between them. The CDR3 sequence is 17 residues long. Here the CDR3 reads CASSLGGGQGSLYGYTF. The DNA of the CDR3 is TGTGCCAGCAGCTTAGGAGGAGGGCAGGGGAGCCTCTATGGCTACACCTTC. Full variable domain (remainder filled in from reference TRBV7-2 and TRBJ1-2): GAGVSQSPSNKVTEKGKDVELRCDPISGHTALYWYRQSLGQGLEFLIYFQGNSAPDKSGLPSDRFSAERTGGSVSTLTIQRTQQEDSAVYLCASSLGGGQGSLYGYTFGSGTRLTVV.

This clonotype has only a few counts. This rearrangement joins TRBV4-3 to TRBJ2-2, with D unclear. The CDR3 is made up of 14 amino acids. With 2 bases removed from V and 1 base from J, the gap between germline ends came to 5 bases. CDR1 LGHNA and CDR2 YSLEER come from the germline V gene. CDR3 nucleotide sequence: TGCGCCAGCAGCCAAACACTGAACACCGGGGAGCTGTTTTTT. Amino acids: CASSQTLNTGELFF.

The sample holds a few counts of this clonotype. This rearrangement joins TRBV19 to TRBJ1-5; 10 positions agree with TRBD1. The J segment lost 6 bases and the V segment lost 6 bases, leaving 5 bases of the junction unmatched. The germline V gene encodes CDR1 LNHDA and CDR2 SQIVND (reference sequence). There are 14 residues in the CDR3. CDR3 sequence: CASSSGQGSQPQHF. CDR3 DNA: TGTGCCAGTAGCTCGGGACAGGGGAGTCAGCCCCAGCATTTT.

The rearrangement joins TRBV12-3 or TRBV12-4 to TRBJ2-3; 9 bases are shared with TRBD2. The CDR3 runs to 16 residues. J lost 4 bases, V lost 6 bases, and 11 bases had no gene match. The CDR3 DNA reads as TGTGCCAGCAGCCCTGGGCTAGCGGGATACTCAGATACGCAGTATTTT. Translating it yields CASSPGLAGYSDTQYF.

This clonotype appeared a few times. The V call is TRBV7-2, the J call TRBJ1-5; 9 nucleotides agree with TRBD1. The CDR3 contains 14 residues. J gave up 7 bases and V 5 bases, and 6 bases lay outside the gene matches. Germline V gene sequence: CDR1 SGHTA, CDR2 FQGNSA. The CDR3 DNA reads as TGTGCCAGCAGCCCCCGGACAGGGGAACAGCCCCAGCATTTT. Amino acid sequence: CASSPRTGEQPQHF. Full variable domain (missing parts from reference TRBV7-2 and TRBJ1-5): GAGVSQSPSNKVTEKGKDVELRCDPISGHTALYWYRQSLGQGLEFLIYFQGNSAPDKSGLPSDRFSAERTGGSVSTLTIQRTQQEDSAVYLCASSPRTGEQPQHFGDGTRLSIL.